This T cell receptor (beta chain) was obtained from a study of blood T cell repertoires in COVID-19. Study summary: Italy, Spain and the United States were the sources of the convalescent and acute COVID-19 samples. PBMCs, B-cell-depleted T cells, or T cells were the source of the cDNA or gDNA that made up the material.

Study processing details: Nucleated cell counts were estimated from reference gene primer amplification. Sequencing used immunoSEQ multiplex PCR; TCRdb keeps in-frame clones, though not all of them. The V and J calls and clone size come from that table; D and trimming were worked out from the DNA. The sample has about 280,000 clones, approximately 91% seen once. The CDR3 length is 17 residues. Germline V CDR1 and CDR2: MGHRA, YSYEKL. Trimming removed 0 bases from V and 6 bases from J, with 18 bases in between. The chain recombines TRBV4-1 with TRBJ1-5; D is unresolved. The sequenced sample consisted of peripheral blood. This clonotype was sampled from a middle-aged woman who had recovered from COVID-19. The CDR3 here is CASSQDPAREGGQPQHF. For the CDR3, the DNA is TGCGCCAGCAGCCAAGATCCAGCCCGGGAAGGCGGTCAGCCCCAGCATTTT.